These T cell receptor beta chains were read from a single sample in a study of cytomegalovirus exposure and HLA in healthy donors. Method: immunoSEQ multiplex PCR; TCRdb's copy keeps in-frame clones and lacks some. The sample lists about 100,000 clones; around 74% were seen once. Sequences were obtained from PBMCs. The receptors here all came from a woman in her 40s in good health and CMV-seronegative. Both conserved end residues are part of each CDR3. The order of the fields is J gene, clone size, V gene, D gene, CDR3 protein, CDR3 DNA. D genes are given only for firm matches. Clone size is not always given. Where it is, it says once, few, many or a class for expanded clones.

TRBJ1-6 | once | TRBV5-1 | - | CASSLFTEPRISPLHF | TGCGCCAGCAGCTTGTTCACGGAGCCCCGCATTTCACCCCTCCACTTT
TRBJ2-7 | - | TRBV6-1 | - | CASNTLRLVAYEQYF | TGTGCCAGCAACACCTTGAGGCTAGTCGCCTACGAGCAGTACTTC
TRBJ2-5 | - | TRBV6-5 | TRBD2 | CASSYGRGGSQETQYF | TGTGCCAGCAGTTACGGCCGCGGGGGGTCCCAAGAGACCCAGTACTTC
TRBJ2-7 | - | TRBV5-1 | TRBD2 | CASSLELAVSYEQYF | TGCGCCAGCAGCTTGGAACTAGCGGTGTCCTACGAGCAGTACTTC
TRBJ1-2 | - | TRBV28 | TRBD1 | CAIGTGGSYGYTF | TGTGCCATCGGGACAGGGGGCAGCTATGGCTACACCTTC
TRBJ2-3 | - | TRBV11-2 | - | CASSLISSARRVAQYF | TGTGCCAGCAGCTTAATCTCTAGCGCCCGCCGGGTGGCGCAGTATTTT
TRBJ2-1 | few | TRBV6-5 | TRBD1 | CASSRSGTGGFF | TGTGCCAGCAGCCGATCGGGGACAGGGGGGTTCTTC
TRBJ1-1 | few | TRBV19 | - | CASSPPLKESDTEAFF | TGTGCCAGTAGTCCCCCCCTGAAAGAGAGTGACACTGAAGCTTTCTTT
TRBJ1-6 | - | TRBV27 | - | CASSSLGGGLGNSPLHF | TGTGCCAGCAGTTCCCTCGGGGGGGGGCTAGGTAATTCACCCCTCCACTTT
TRBJ1-2 | - | TRBV7-9 | TRBD1 | CASSSGQTYGYTF | TGTGCCAGCAGCTCGGGACAGACCTATGGCTACACCTTC
TRBJ1-1 | few | TRBV19 | - | CASSIDRVGTEAFF | TGTGCCAGTAGTATAGACAGGGTGGGAACTGAAGCTTTCTTT
TRBJ2-1 | once | TRBV7-8 | TRBD2 | CASSSRLAGYNEQFF | TGTGCCAGCAGCAGCAGACTAGCGGGTTACAATGAGCAGTTCTTC
TRBJ1-1 | few | TRBV2 | - | CASSEGENFNTEAFF | TGTGCCAGCAGTGAAGGGGAGAATTTTAACACTGAAGCTTTCTTT
TRBJ2-3 | - | TRBV4-1 | - | CASSQDQLLSTDTQYF | TGCGCCAGCAGCCAAGATCAGTTGCTTAGCACAGATACGCAGTATTTT
TRBJ2-1 | - | TRBV7-2 | - | CASSLVAGPAGDEQFF | TGTGCCAGCAGCTTAGTTGCGGGGCCCGCCGGGGATGAGCAGTTCTTC
TRBJ1-4 | - | TRBV25-1 | TRBD1 | CASSELGQGWPNEKLFF | TGTGCCAGCAGTGAACTTGGACAGGGGTGGCCTAATGAAAAACTGTTTTTT
TRBJ2-2 | - | TRBV19 | - | CASSIGQANTGELFF | TGTGCCAGTAGTATTGGTCAGGCGAACACCGGGGAGCTGTTTTTT
TRBJ2-2 | - | TRBV7-9 | TRBD2 | CASSSGLAGGSNTGELFF | TGTGCCAGCAGCTCTGGACTAGCGGGGGGTAGTAACACCGGGGAGCTGTTTTTT